This T cell receptor (beta chain) derives from a study of cytotoxic CD8 clonotypes in ibrutinib-treated CLL. The wider study: It was after a median about twelve months of treatment, range 6 to 36, that response samples were taken.

With V trimmed by 11 bases and J by 9 bases, 14 bases remained unmatched. CDR1 is SNHLY and CDR2 is FYNNEI in the germline V gene. The CDR3 runs to 15 residues. The assay was immunoSEQ multiplex PCR, and TCRdb's table has in-frame clones only and misses some. The sample lists 25,000 to 35,000 clones, 62% seen once, with 14% in the top ten. The TCR was taken from a human donor with chronic lymphocytic leukemia. Sequenced material: PBMCs, taken before ibrutinib treatment. V and J are TRBV2 and TRBJ2-1; 12 nucleotides align to TRBD2. CDR3 nucleotides: TGTGCCGGAAAAGAGACTAGCGGGAGTGCTAGTGAGCAGTTCTTC. It yields the protein CAGKETSGSASEQFF.